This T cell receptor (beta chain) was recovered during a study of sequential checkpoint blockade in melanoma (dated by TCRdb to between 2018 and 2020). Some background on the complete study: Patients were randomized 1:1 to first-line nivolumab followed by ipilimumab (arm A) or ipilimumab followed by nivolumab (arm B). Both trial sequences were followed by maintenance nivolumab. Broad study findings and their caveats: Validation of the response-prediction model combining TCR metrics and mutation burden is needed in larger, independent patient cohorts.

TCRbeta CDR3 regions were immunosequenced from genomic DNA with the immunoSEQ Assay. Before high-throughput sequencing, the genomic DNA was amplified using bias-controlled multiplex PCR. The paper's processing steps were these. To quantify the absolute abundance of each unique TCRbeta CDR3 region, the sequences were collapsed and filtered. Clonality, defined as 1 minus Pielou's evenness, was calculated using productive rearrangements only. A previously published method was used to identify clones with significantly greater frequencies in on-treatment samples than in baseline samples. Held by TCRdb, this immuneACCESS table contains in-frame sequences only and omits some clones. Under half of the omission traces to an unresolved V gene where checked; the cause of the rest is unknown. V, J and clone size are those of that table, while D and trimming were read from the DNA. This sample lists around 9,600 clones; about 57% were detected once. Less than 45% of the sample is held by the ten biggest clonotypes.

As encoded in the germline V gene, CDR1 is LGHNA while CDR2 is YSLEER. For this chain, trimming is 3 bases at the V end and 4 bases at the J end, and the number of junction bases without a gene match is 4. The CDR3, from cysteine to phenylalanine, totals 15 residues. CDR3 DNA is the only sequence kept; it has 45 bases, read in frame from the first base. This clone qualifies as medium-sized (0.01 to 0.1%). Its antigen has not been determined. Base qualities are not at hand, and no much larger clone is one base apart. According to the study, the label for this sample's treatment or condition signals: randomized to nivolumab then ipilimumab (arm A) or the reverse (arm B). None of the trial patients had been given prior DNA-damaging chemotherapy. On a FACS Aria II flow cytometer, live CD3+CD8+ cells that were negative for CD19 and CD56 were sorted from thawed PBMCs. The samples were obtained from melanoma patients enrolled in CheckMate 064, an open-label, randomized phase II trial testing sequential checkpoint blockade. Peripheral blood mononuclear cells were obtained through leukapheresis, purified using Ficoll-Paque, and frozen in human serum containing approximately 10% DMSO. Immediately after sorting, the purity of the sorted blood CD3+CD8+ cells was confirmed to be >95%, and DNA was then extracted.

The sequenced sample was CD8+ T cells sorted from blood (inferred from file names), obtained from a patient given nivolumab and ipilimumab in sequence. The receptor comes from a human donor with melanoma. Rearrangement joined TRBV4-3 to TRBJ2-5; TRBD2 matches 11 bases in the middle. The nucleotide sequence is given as TGCGCCAGCAGCCAGGTCACTAGCGGGGGAGAGACCCAGTACTTC. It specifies CASSQVTSGGETQYF.